The clone carrying this T cell receptor (beta chain) was detected only a few times. Its antigen remains unknown. The CDR3 is made up of 18 amino acids. Germline lookup yields CDR1 SGHAT and CDR2 FQNNGV. Trimming shortened V by 5 bases and J by 2 bases, and 19 bases separated the two germline ends. These data come from a study of T-cell reconstitution after alpha-beta-depleted transplantation in children. Unique molecular identifiers featured in how the TCRbeta library was prepared. MiXCR, run by TCRdb on the PCR reads, gives a single entry per CDR3 protein. In the table there are fewer than 550,000 distinct CDR3 sequences, 11% of which are singletons. General study points: TCRbeta diversity was high at day 60 in some patients (a result of surviving recipient T cells and thymic progenitors).

The chain is built from TRBV11-2 and TRBJ2-6, with a tentative D call TRBD2 (6 bases). This TCR was recovered from a female patient under 10 years old who had a stem cell transplant for aplastic anemia, so the T cells may come from the graft donor. Source: PBMCs, mostly from graft donor cells, taken 180 days after TCRalphabeta/CD19-depleted stem cell transplant. CDR3 nucleotide sequence: TGTGCCAGCAGCCCGGAGGGACGGCGGCCTACTGGGGCCAACGTCCTGACTTTC. It encodes CASSPEGRRPTGANVLTF.